The 3 T cell receptor beta chains below were found in one sample sequenced in a study of T cell responses to AZD1222 COVID-19 vaccine. This table comes from immunoSEQ multiplex PCR, and its TCRdb copy is limited to in-frame clones, with some not included. The top ten clones hold about 9.1% of a sample with some 110,000 clones, around 90% of them seen once. Sequencing was performed on peripheral blood, taken on day 0 of AZD1222 vaccination. These receptors all come from an adult in good health.

V is TRBV5-6 and J is TRBJ1-1; D not certain. The CDR3 has 15 amino acids. Germline loops: CDR1 SGHDT, CDR2 YYEEEE. Trimming took off 4 bases at V and 3 bases at J, with 16 bases between the two ends. The CDR3 spells CASSPKVWADTEAFF. For the CDR3, the DNA is TGTGCCAGCAGCCCGAAGGTCTGGGCGGACACTGAAGCTTTCTTT.

This chain links TRBV5-6 with TRBJ2-7, with 12 positions matching TRBD2. J was trimmed by 5 bases and V by 1 base; bases with no gene match: 7. The CDR3 runs 16 residues. CDR1 and CDR2 from the germline V gene are SGHDT and YYEEEE. The CDR3 region is CASSLRLAGVRHEQYF. CDR3 nucleotides: TGTGCCAGCAGCTTGAGACTAGCGGGAGTTAGGCACGAGCAGTACTTC.

The rearrangement joins TRBV7-7 to TRBJ1-4; D not resolved. CDR1 is SSHAT and CDR2 is FNYEAQ in the germline V gene (reference sequence). V was pared by 5 bases and J by 5 bases, with 15 bases between. This CDR3 has 15 residues. DNA for the CDR3: TGTGCCAGCAGCGCCCAGCCTGGCCTAAATGAAAAACTGTTTTTT. It encodes CASSAQPGLNEKLFF.